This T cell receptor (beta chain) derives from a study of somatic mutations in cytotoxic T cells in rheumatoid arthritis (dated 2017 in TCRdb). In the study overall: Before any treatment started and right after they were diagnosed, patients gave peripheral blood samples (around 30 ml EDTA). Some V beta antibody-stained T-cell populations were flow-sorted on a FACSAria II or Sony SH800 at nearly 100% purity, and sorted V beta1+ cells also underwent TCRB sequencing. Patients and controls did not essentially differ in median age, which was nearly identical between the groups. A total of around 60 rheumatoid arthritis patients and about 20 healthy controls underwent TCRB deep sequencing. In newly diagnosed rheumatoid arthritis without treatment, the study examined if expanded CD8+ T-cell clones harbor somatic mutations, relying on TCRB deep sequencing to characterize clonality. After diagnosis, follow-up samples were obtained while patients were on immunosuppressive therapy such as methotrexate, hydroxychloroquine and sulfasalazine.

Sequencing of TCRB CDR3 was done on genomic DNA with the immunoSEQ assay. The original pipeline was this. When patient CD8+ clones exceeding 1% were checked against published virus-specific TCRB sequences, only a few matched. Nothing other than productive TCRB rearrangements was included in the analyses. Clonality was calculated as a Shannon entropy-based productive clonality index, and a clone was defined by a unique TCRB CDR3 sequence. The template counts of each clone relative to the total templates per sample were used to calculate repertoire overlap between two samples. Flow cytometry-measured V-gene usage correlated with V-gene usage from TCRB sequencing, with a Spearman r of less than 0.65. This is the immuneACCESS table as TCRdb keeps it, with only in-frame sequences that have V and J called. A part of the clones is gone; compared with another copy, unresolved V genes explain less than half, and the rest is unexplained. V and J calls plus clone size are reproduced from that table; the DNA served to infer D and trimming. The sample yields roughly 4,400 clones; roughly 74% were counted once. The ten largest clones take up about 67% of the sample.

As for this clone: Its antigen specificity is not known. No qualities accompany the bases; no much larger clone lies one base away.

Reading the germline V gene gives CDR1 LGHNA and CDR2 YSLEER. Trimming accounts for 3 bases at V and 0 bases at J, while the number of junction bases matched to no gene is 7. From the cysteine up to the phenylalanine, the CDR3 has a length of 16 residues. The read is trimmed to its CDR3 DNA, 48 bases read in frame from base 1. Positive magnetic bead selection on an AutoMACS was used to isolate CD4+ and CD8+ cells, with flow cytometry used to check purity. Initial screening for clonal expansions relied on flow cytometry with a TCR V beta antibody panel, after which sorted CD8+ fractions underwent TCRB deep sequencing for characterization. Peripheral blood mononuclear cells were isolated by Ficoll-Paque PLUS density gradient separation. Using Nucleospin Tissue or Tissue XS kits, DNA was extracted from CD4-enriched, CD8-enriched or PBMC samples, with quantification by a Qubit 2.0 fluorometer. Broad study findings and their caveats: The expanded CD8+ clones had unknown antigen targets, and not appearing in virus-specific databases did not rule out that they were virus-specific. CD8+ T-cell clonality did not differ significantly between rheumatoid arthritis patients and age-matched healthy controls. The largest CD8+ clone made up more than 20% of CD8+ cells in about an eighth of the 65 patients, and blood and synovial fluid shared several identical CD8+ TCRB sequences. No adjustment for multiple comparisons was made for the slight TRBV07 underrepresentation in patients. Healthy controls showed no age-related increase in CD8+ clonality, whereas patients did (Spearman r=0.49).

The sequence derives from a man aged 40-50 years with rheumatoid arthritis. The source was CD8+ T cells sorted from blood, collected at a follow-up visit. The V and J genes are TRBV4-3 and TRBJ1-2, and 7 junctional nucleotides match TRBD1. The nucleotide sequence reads TGCGCCAGCAGCCAGGGACAGTACTTCTCTAACTATGGCTACACCTTC. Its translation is CASSQGQYFSNYGYTF.